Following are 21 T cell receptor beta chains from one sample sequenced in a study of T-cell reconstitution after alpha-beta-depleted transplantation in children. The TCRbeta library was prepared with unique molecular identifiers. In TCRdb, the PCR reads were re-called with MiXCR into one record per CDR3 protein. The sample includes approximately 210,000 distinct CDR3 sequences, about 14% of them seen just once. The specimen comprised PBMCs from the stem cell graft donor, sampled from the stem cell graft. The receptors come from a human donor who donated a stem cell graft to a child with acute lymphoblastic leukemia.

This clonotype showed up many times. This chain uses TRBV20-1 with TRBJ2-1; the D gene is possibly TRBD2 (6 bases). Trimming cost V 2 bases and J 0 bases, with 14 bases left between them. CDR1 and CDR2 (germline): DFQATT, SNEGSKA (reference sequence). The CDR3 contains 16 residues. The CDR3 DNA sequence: TGCAGTGCTAGACGCCGGGACTTCTCCTCCTACAATGAGCAGTTCTTC. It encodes CSARRRDFSSYNEQFF.

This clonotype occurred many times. The CDR3 spells CASRVSGETQYF. CDR3 DNA: TGTGCCAGCAGGGTTTCCGGGGAGACCCAGTACTTC. J is TRBJ2-5 and V is TRBV7-8, with D uncertain. Trimming pared 6 bases from V and 5 bases from J, leaving 10 bases between. The CDR3 contains 12 residues. CDR1 and CDR2 from the germline V gene are SGHVS and FQNEAQ. Looking up the rest from reference TRBV7-8 and TRBJ2-5 gives the full variable domain: GAGVSQSPRYKVAKRGQDVALRCDPISGHVSLFWYQQALGQGPEFLTYFQNEAQLDKSGLPSDRFFAERPEGSVSTLKIQRTQQEDSAVYLCASRVSGETQYFGPGTRLLVL.

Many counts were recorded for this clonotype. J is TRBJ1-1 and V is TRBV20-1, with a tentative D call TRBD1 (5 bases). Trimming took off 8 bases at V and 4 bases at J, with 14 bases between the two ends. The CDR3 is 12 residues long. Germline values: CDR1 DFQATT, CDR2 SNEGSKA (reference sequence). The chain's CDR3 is CSSGWGGTEAFF. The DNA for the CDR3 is TGCAGTTCAGGGTGGGGGGGCACTGAAGCTTTCTTT.

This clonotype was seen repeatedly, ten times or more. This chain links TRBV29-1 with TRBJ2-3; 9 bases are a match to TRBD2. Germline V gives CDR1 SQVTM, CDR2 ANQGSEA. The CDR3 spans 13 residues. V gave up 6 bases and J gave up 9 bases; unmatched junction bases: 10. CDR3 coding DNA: TGCAGCGTAAAAATAGCGGGAGCTGACACGCAGTATTTT. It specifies CSVKIAGADTQYF.

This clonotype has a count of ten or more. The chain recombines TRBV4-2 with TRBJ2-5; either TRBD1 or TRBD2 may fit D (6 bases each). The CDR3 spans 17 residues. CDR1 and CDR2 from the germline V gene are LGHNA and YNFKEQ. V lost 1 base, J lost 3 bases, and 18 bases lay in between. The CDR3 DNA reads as TGTGCCAGCAGCCAAGGGGGGGCCGACGGCGGGGAAGAGACCCAGTACTTC. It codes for CASSQGGADGGEETQYF.

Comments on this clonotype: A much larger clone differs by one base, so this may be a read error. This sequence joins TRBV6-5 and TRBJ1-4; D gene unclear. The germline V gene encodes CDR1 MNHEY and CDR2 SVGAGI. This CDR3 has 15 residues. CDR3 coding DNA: TGTGCCAGCAGTTCCAATCTGGGCGGTAGTGAAAAACCGTTTTTT. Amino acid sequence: CASSSNLGGSEKPFF.

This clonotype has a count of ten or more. The CDR3 DNA is TGTGCCATCAGTGAGAAATCGGGGGGAGCCAGAGAAGCTTTCTTT. This gives the protein CAISEKSGGAREAFF. The rearrangement joins TRBV10-3 to TRBJ1-1; TRBD1 might be the D (5 bases). The CDR3 loop spans 15 amino acids. From germline, CDR1 is ENHRY and CDR2 SYGVKD. Trimming stripped 2 bases from V and 8 bases from J, with 18 bases between.

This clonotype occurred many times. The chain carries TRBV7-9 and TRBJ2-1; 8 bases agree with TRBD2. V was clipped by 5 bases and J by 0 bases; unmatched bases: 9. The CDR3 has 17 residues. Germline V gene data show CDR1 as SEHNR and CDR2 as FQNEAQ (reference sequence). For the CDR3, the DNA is TGTGCCAGCAGCCTGCGGACTAGCTGGAGCTCCTACAATGAGCAGTTCTTC. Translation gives CASSLRTSWSSYNEQFF.

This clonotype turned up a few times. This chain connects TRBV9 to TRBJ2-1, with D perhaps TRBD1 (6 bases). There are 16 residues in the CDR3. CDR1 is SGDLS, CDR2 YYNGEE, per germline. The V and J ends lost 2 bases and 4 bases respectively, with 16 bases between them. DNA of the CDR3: TGTGCCAGCAGCGTGGGATGGGGGCTAAGGTACAATGAGCAGTTCTTC. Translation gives CASSVGWGLRYNEQFF.

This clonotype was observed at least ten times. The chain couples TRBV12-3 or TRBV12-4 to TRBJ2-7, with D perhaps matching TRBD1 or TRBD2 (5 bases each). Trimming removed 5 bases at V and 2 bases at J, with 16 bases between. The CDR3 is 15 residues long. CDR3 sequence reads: CASSPPGTRPYEQYF. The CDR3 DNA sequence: TGTGCCAGCAGTCCCCCTGGGACCAGACCCTACGAGCAGTACTTC.

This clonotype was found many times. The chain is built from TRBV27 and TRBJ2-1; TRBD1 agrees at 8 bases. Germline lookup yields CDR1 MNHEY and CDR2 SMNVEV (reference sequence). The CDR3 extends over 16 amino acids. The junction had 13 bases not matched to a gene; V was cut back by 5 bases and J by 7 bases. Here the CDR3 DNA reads TGTGCCAGCAGTCCCCGACAGGGGACCCCTGGGAATGAGCAGTTCTTC. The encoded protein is CASSPRQGTPGNEQFF.

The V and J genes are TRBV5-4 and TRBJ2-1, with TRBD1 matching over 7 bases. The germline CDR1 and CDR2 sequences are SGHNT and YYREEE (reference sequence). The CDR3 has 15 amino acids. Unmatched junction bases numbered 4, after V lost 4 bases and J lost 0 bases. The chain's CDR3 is CASSREGASYNEQFF. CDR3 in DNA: TGTGCCAGCAGCCGAGAGGGGGCCTCCTACAATGAGCAGTTCTTC.

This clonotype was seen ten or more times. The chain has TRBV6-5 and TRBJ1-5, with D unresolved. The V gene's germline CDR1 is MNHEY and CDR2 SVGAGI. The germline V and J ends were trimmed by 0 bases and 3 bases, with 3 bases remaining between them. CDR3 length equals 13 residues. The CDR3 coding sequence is TGTGCCAGCAGTTACTCCACCAATCAGCCCCAGCATTTT. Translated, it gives CASSYSTNQPQHF.

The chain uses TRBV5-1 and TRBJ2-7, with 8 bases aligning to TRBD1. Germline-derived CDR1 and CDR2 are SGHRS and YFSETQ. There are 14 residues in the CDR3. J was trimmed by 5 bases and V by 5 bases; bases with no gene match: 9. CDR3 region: CASRGRQGKDEQYF. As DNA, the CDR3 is TGCGCCAGCAGAGGTCGACAGGGGAAAGACGAGCAGTACTTC.

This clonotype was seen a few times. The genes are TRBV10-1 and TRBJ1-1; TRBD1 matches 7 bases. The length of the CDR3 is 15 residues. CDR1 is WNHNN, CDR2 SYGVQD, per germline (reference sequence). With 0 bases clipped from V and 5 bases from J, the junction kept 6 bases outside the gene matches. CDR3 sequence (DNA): TGCGCCAGCAGTGAGTCGAACAGGGGCGGTACTGAAGCTTTCTTT. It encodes CASSESNRGGTEAFF.

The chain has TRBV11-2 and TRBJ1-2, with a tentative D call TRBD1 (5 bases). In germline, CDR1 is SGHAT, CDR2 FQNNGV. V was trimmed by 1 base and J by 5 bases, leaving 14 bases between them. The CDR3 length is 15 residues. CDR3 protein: CASSLAAGFGYGYTF. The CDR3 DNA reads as TGTGCCAGCAGCTTAGCTGCAGGGTTCGGGTATGGCTACACCTTC.

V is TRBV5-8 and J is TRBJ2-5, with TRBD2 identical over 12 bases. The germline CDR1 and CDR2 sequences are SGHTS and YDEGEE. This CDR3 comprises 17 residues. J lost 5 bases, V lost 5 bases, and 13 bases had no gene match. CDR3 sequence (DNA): TGTGCCAGCAGTACCGGGACTAGCGGGTCCCCGTCGGAGACCCAGTACTTC. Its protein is CASSTGTSGSPSETQYF.

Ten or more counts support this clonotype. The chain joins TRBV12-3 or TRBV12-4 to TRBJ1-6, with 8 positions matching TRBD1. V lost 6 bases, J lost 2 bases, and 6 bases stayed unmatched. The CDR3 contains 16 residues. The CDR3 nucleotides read TGTGCCAGCAGCTCTACAGGGGGACCCTATAATTCACCCCTCCACTTT. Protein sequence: CASSSTGGPYNSPLHF.

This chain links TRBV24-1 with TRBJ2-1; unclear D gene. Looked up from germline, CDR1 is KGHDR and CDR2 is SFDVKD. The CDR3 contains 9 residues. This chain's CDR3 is CPKTDFGFF. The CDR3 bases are TGTCCCAAAACTGACTTCGGATTCTTC.

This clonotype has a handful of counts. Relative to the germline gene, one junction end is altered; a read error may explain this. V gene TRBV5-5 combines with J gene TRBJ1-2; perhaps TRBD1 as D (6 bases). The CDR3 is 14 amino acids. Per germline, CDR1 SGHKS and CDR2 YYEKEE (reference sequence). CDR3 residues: CAISLRTVGYGYTF. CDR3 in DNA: TGTGCCATCAGCCTAAGGACAGTAGGATATGGCTACACCTTC. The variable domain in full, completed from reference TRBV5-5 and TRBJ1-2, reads DAGVTQSPTHLIKTRGQQVTLRCSPISGHKSVSWYQQVLGQGPQFIFQYYEKEERGRGNFPDRFSARQFPNYSSELNVNALLLGDSALYLCAISLRTVGYGYTFGSGTRLTVV.

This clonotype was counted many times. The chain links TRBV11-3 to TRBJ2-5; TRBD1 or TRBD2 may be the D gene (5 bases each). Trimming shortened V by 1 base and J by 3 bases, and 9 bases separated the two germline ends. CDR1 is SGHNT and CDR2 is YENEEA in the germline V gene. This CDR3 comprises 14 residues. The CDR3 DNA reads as TGTGCCAGCAGCTTAGGGAGAGGGGAAGAGACCCAGTACTTC. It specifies CASSLGRGEETQYF.